This T cell receptor (beta chain) appears in the sequencing data of a study of CD8 T cells in ankylosing spondylitis. General observations from the study: Disease-linked clones were CD8+ and relatively rare in peripheral blood. Roughly 8 highly homologous variants made up a TCR beta motif that seemed to typify ankylosing spondylitis blood. As reported, disease-linked clones showed significant enrichment in matched ankylosing spondylitis synovial fluid.

This clonotype was observed a handful of times. Its antigen is as yet unknown. TCRdb re-called the 5' RACE reads with MiXCR, one entry per CDR3 protein. The data contain around 120,000 distinct CDR3 sequences, less than 25% of them seen just once; the ten biggest clones take up about 12%. Material for sequencing was synovial fluid, either unsorted or a sorted T cell fraction (not recorded which). The receptor was isolated from a male donor with ankylosing spondylitis.

In nucleotides, the CDR3 is TGTGCCAGCAGAGACACTACGACCACTGAAGCTTTCTTT. It specifies CASRDTTTTEAFF. This chain uses TRBV2 with TRBJ1-1, with D unresolved. This CDR3 has 13 residues. Trimming removed 6 bases from V and 4 bases from J, with 12 bases in between. From germline, CDR1 is SNHLY and CDR2 FYNNEI.